This T cell receptor (beta chain) was recovered during a study of T cell responses to AZD1222 COVID-19 vaccine. Study-wide results and limits: Targets within unmutated variant regions were reportedly found for nearly half of spike-specific TCRs.

For this clone: Its antigen is currently unknown.

Germline V gene data show CDR1 as SGDLS and CDR2 as YYNGEE. The CDR3 contains 16 residues. V was clipped by 4 bases and J by 0 bases, with 15 bases between them. The repertoire was sequenced with immunoSEQ multiplex PCR; TCRdb's copy has only in-frame clones and lacks some. The sample lists roughly 200,000 clones, 90% to 95% occurring once. The J gene is TRBJ2-3, the V gene TRBV9; D might be TRBD2 (5 bases). The receptor comes from an adult who received the MenACWY meningococcal vaccine as a control. The sample in question was peripheral blood, obtained 28 days after the second dose of the MenACWY control vaccine. The CDR3 spells CASSPLGGASTDTQYF. The CDR3 bases are TGTGCCAGCAGCCCACTTGGAGGTGCTAGCACAGATACGCAGTATTTT.